The 21 T cell receptor beta chains reported below all come from one sample, sequenced in a study of beta chain features in type 1 diabetes. The isolated RNA, all of it, was reverse transcribed, so expressed TCRB transcripts were what got sequenced. Sequencing was performed with immunoSEQ multiplex PCR; in TCRdb, only in-frame clones are kept and a portion is missing. This sample has 70,000 to 90,000 clones, with roughly 31% found just once. The specimen sequenced was stem cell memory CD4+ T cells from blood. The receptor set was obtained from a woman under 30 in good health.

This chain links TRBV9 with TRBJ1-5; D not certain. V dropped 0 bases and J dropped 4 bases, with 5 bases sitting between them. CDR3 length equals 13 residues. The germline gives CDR1 SGDLS, CDR2 YYNGEE. The DNA of the CDR3 is TGTGCCAGCAGCGTAGGGGAGAATCAGCCCCAGCATTTT. Protein product: CASSVGENQPQHF.

This sequence joins TRBV2 and TRBJ2-1, with 7 positions matching TRBD1. Germline V gene lookup returns CDR1 SNHLY and CDR2 FYNNEI. The CDR3 covers 14 residues. The V gene end was trimmed by 6 bases and the J gene end by 4 bases; junction bases not matched to a gene: 6. Here the CDR3 DNA reads TGTGCCAGCAGCGCCGGGACAGATTACAATGAGCAGTTCTTC. It codes for CASSAGTDYNEQFF.

The chain couples TRBV6-5 to TRBJ1-1; 9 bases map to TRBD1. J lost 2 bases, V lost 6 bases, and 7 bases had no gene match. The CDR3 consists of 15 residues. Per the germline V gene, CDR1 is MNHEY and CDR2 is SVGAGI. The CDR3 nucleotides are TGTGCCAGCAGCCGCGAGGGACAGGGAAACACTGAAGCTTTCTTT. Residues: CASSREGQGNTEAFF.

The chain uses TRBV9 and TRBJ2-5; D is perhaps TRBD2 (6 bases). Germline V gene lookup returns CDR1 SGDLS and CDR2 YYNGEE. The CDR3 is made up of 16 amino acids. V was clipped by 0 bases and J by 5 bases, with 17 bases between them. The CDR3 sequence: CASSVDKGRLEETQYF. CDR3 nucleotides: TGTGCCAGCAGCGTAGATAAGGGGAGGCTGGAGGAGACCCAGTACTTC.

The chain couples TRBV5-1 to TRBJ2-5; 9 nucleotides align to TRBD1. Trimming at V came to 4 bases and at J to 5 bases, leaving 9 bases not matched to a gene. The CDR3 is made up of 15 amino acids. Germline lookup yields CDR1 SGHRS and CDR2 YFSETQ. In DNA form, the CDR3 reads TGCGCCAGCAGCCCACAGGGGGCGCCGGAGGAGACCCAGTACTTC. The encoded protein is CASSPQGAPEETQYF.

This clone was detected only a few times. The rearrangement joins TRBV6-1 to TRBJ2-2; D is uncertain. V lost 6 bases to trimming and J lost 2 bases, with 13 bases between them. Germline V CDR1 and CDR2: MNHNS, SASEGT. This CDR3 spans 15 amino acids. CDR3 coding DNA: TGTGCCAGCAGCGCCCTCGCTGGCAACACCGGGGAGCTGTTTTTT. Amino acid sequence: CASSALAGNTGELFF.

This chain joins TRBV10-3 and TRBJ2-7, with D unresolved. The CDR3 has 11 amino acids. Trimming pared 4 bases from V and 3 bases from J, leaving 4 bases between. Germline V gene data show CDR1 as ENHRY and CDR2 as SYGVKD. CDR3 nucleotides: TGTGCCATCAGTGGAGACTACGAGCAGTACTTC. Residues: CAISGDYEQYF.

The rearrangement uses TRBV5-6 and TRBJ2-7, with 11 nucleotides matching TRBD2. With V trimmed by 4 bases and J by 0 bases, 9 bases remained unmatched. Germline CDR1 reads SGHDT; CDR2 reads YYEEEE. The CDR3 covers 17 residues. The CDR3 loop reads CASSGLLAGAFSYEQYF. CDR3 sequence (DNA): TGTGCCAGCAGCGGCCTACTAGCGGGAGCTTTCTCCTACGAGCAGTACTTC.

This clone occurred a few times. The chain uses TRBV5-1 and TRBJ2-7; 11 bases align to TRBD2. V trimming: 0 bases; J trimming: 6 bases; junction bases outside the gene matches: 5. The CDR3 consists of 15 residues. Germline CDR1 reads SGHRS; CDR2 reads YFSETQ. CDR3 sequence (DNA): TGCGCCAGCAGCTTGGATGGGACTAGCGGCTCCGAGCAGTACTTC. It specifies CASSLDGTSGSEQYF.

V is TRBV15 and J is TRBJ2-3, with D perhaps TRBD2 (6 bases). CDR1 is LNHNV, CDR2 YYDKDF, per germline (reference sequence). Trimming removed 2 bases at V and 0 bases at J, with 15 bases between. This CDR3 has 17 residues. The CDR3 spells CATSRRLAILSTDTQYF. CDR3 nucleotide sequence: TGTGCCACCAGCAGAAGGCTAGCGATCCTGAGCACAGATACGCAGTATTTT.

The chain joins TRBV7-6 to TRBJ2-1, with a tentative D call TRBD1 (6 bases). Germline V CDR1 and CDR2: SGHVS, FNYEAQ. The CDR3 totals 14 residues. Trimming took 3 bases from V and 9 from J, leaving 15 bases between them. The CDR3 protein is CASSFGQLGGEQFF. CDR3 sequence (DNA): TGTGCCAGCAGCTTCGGGCAACTAGGGGGTGAGCAGTTCTTC.

The chain uses TRBV7-2 and TRBJ2-2; 16 bases are a match to TRBD2. Germline assignment: CDR1 SGHTA and CDR2 FQGNSA. The J segment lost 6 bases and the V segment lost 4 bases, leaving 5 bases of the junction unmatched. The CDR3 loop spans 17 amino acids. The CDR3 bases are TGTGCCAGCAGCTCGCCCGGGACTAGCGGGGGGGCCGGGGAGCTGTTTTTT. The encoded protein is CASSSPGTSGGAGELFF.

A few counts support this clone. The chain joins TRBV7-2 to TRBJ1-2; D perhaps matches TRBD1 (5 bases). The CDR3 covers 13 residues. The V end was cut by 5 bases, the J end by 4 bases, with 11 bases between. Germline CDR1 and CDR2: SGHTA and FQGNSA. CDR3: CASSPGGVYGYTF. The DNA for the CDR3 is TGTGCCAGCAGCCCGGGGGGGGTCTATGGCTACACCTTC.

The V call is TRBV6-1, the J call TRBJ2-1, with 9 bases matching TRBD1. CDR1 and CDR2 (germline): MNHNS, SASEGT. The CDR3 extends over 15 amino acids. The junction had 3 bases not matched to a gene; V was cut back by 2 bases and J by 4 bases. CDR3 sequence (DNA): TGTGCCAGCAGTGAATATGGGACAGGGTACAATGAGCAGTTCTTC. Translating it yields CASSEYGTGYNEQFF.

This chain connects TRBV7-2 to TRBJ1-2; TRBD1 matches 8 bases. The CDR3 is 13 amino acids. Losses at the gene ends were 5 bases for V and 5 bases for J; bases not matched to a gene: 4. Germline V CDR1 and CDR2: SGHTA, FQGNSA. CDR3 protein: CASSPGQGYGYTF. CDR3 DNA sequence: TGTGCCAGCAGCCCCGGACAGGGATATGGCTACACCTTC. Full variable domain (remainder filled in from reference TRBV7-2 and TRBJ1-2): GAGVSQSPSNKVTEKGKDVELRCDPISGHTALYWYRQSLGQGLEFLIYFQGNSAPDKSGLPSDRFSAERTGGSVSTLTIQRTQQEDSAVYLCASSPGQGYGYTFGSGTRLTVV.

V is TRBV13 and J is TRBJ2-7, with TRBD1 matching over 9 bases. This CDR3 has 16 amino acids. Losses at the gene ends were 4 bases for V and 4 bases for J; bases not matched to a gene: 11. The germline V gene encodes CDR1 PRHDT and CDR2 FYEKMQ (reference sequence). The CDR3 is CASSSRDRENRYEQYF. The CDR3 region has the DNA TGTGCCAGCAGCTCTCGGGACAGGGAGAATAGATACGAGCAGTACTTC.

This chain uses TRBV4-2 with TRBJ2-5; TRBD1 agrees at 12 bases. This CDR3 is built from 18 residues. With 3 bases clipped from V and 5 bases from J, the junction kept 13 bases outside the gene matches. Germline CDR1 LGHNA, CDR2 YNFKEQ. In nucleotides, the CDR3 is TGTGCCAGCAGCCAGGGATTCCCGGGACAGGGGGCTTGGGAGACCCAGTACTTC. Protein: CASSQGFPGQGAWETQYF.

This clone was seen only a few times. The chain has TRBV18 and TRBJ2-1, with D perhaps matching TRBD1 (7 bases). V was shortened by 0 bases and J by 0 bases, with 21 bases between the two germline ends. Per the germline V gene, CDR1 is KGHSH and CDR2 is LQKENI. The CDR3 is 20 residues long. The CDR3 DNA sequence: TGTGCCAGCTCACCACCGAGACAGGGAGGAAGCTACAGCTCCTACAATGAGCAGTTCTTC. As protein: CASSPPRQGGSYSSYNEQFF.

This sequence joins TRBV5-1 and TRBJ2-3; D might be TRBD2 (6 bases). The CDR3 has 15 residues. CDR1 and CDR2 from the germline V gene are SGHRS and YFSETQ. V lost 7 bases to trimming and J lost 2 bases, with 17 bases between them. CDR3 amino acids: CASSSRKGLTDTQYF. Here the CDR3 DNA reads TGCGCCAGCTCCTCAAGGAAGGGACTCACAGATACGCAGTATTTT.

This clone appeared a few times. The chain recombines TRBV5-1 with TRBJ1-6; the match to TRBD1 covers 7 bases. The CDR3 covers 16 residues. Germline V gives CDR1 SGHRS, CDR2 YFSETQ. J gave up 3 bases and V 4 bases, and 7 bases lay outside the gene matches. The CDR3 spells CASSPSTGVYNSPLHF. In DNA, the CDR3 is TGCGCCAGCAGCCCATCAACAGGGGTCTATAATTCACCCCTCCACTTT.

The chain carries TRBV10-3 and TRBJ1-1, with TRBD1 as a possible D gene (5 bases). The CDR3 loop spans 13 amino acids. Trimming removed 6 bases from V and 1 base from J, with 9 bases in between. In germline, CDR1 is ENHRY, CDR2 SYGVKD. The CDR3 sequence: CAISRDGNTEAFF. DNA for the CDR3: TGTGCCATCAGCAGGGATGGGAACACTGAAGCTTTCTTT.